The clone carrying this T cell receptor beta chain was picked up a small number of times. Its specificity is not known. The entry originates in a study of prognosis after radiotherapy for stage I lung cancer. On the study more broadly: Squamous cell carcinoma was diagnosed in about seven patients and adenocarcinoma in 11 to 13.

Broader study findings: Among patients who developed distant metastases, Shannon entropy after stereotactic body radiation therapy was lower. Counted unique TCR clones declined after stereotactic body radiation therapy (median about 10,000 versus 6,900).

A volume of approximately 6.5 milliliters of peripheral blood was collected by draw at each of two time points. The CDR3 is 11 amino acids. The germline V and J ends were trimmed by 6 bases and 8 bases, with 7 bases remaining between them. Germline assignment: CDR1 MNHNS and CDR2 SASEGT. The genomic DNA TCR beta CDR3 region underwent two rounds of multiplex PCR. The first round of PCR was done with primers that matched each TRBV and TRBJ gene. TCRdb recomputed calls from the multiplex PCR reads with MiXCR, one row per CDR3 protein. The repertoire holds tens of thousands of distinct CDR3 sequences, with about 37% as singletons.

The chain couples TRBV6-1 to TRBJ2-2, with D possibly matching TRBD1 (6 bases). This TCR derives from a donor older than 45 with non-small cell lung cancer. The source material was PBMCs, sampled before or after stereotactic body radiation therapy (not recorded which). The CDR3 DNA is TGTGCCAGCAGCCAGGGGGGGGAGCTGTTTTTT. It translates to CASSQGGELFF.